Below, 18 T cell receptor beta chains from the same sample are listed, as sequenced in a study of T cells in Graves' hyperthyroidism and ophthalmopathy. The CDR3 regions of TCR beta were amplified from RNA transcripts. The HTBI set primed first-round TCR CDR3 RT-PCR. TCRdb re-called the multiplex PCR reads through MiXCR, storing one row per CDR3 protein. The sample lists around 690,000 distinct CDR3 sequences, around 15% occurring once. Sample: blood. The origin of the receptors is a man over 45 with Graves' hyperthyroidism.

The rearrangement uses TRBV6-4 and TRBJ2-2; D may be TRBD2 (5 bases). The V gene lost 2 bases and the J gene lost 3 bases, with 7 bases spanning the gap. The CDR3 runs 14 residues. Germline loops: CDR1 MRHNA, CDR2 SNTAGT. CDR3 in DNA: TGTGCCAGCAGTGACGAACTAGACACCGGGGAGCTGTTTTTT. It translates to CASSDELDTGELFF.

This clonotype was observed a few times. The chain recombines TRBV14 with TRBJ2-5; tentatively, D is TRBD2 (6 bases). Trimming cost V 3 bases and J 5 bases, with 16 bases left between them. The CDR3 consists of 15 residues. The germline gives CDR1 SGHDN, CDR2 FVKESK. DNA for the CDR3: TGTGCCAGCAGCCATGGCTGGGCGGGAAAGGAGACCCAGTACTTC. Translating it yields CASSHGWAGKETQYF.

The chain links TRBV12-5 to TRBJ2-2; TRBD1 might be the D (7 bases). CDR1 and CDR2 from the germline V gene are LGHNT and FRNRAP. Trimming removed 4 bases from V and 3 bases from J, with 27 bases in between. The CDR3 loop spans 20 amino acids. As DNA, the CDR3 is TGTGCTAGTGGTTGGGAGGACCAATCGACAGGGCGAGAAGACACCGGGGAGCTGTTTTTT. Translated: CASGWEDQSTGREDTGELFF.

This clonotype was seen repeatedly, ten times or more. The chain couples TRBV5-1 to TRBJ2-3; D might be TRBD1 (6 bases). Trimming pared 2 bases from V and 6 bases from J, leaving 13 bases between. Germline CDR1 SGHRS, CDR2 YFSETQ. This CDR3 has 14 amino acids. The CDR3 here is CASSFDRFVDTQYF. In DNA form, the CDR3 reads TGCGCCAGCAGCTTCGACAGGTTCGTTGATACGCAGTATTTT.

The genes are TRBV20-1 and TRBJ1-4; tentatively, D is TRBD1 (6 bases). CDR3 length equals 13 residues. Germline-derived CDR1 and CDR2 are DFQATT and SNEGSKA (reference sequence). V was pared by 6 bases and J by 8 bases, with 16 bases between. The CDR3 bases are TGCAGTGCCCGGGGGGGCGAAAAGGAAAAACTGTTTTTT. Amino acid sequence: CSARGGEKEKLFF.

This clonotype turned up a few times. The gene calls are TRBV28 and TRBJ2-1; 10 bases match TRBD1. V lost 5 bases, J lost 12 bases, and 28 bases stayed unmatched. This CDR3 spans 20 amino acids. Germline CDR1 is MDHEN and CDR2 is SYDVKM. CDR3 loop: CASSARQGARGGSLSIWQFF. Written as DNA, the CDR3 is TGTGCCAGCAGTGCCCGACAGGGGGCGCGGGGCGGGAGCCTTTCTATCTGGCAGTTCTTC. Looking up the rest from reference TRBV28 and TRBJ2-1 gives the full variable domain: DVKVTQSSRYLVKRTGEKVFLECVQDMDHENMFWYRQDPGLGLRLIYFSYDVKMKEKGDIPEGYSVSREKKERFSLILESASTNQTSMYLCASSARQGARGGSLSIWQFFGPGTRLTVL.

Many counts were recorded for this clonotype. This chain links TRBV28 with TRBJ1-1; tentatively, D is TRBD1 (6 bases). CDR1 and CDR2 from the germline V gene are MDHEN and SYDVKM. CDR3 length: 15 residues. V was cut by 2 bases and J by 4 bases, with 14 bases left in between. The CDR3 nucleotides read TGTGCCAGCAGTTTAAACAGGGCGGCAGTCACTGAAGCTTTCTTT. Translated: CASSLNRAAVTEAFF.

This sequence joins TRBV19 and TRBJ1-5; D not resolved. Germline CDR1 reads LNHDA; CDR2 reads SQIVND (reference sequence). The V and J ends lost 3 bases and 7 bases respectively, with 10 bases between them. CDR3 length: 13 residues. Written as DNA, the CDR3 is TGTGCCAGTAGTATCGACTTGATACAGCCCCAGCATTTT. Translated: CASSIDLIQPQHF.

Ten or more counts support this clonotype. The chain links TRBV28 to TRBJ2-2; TRBD1 aligns across 9 bases. The CDR3 runs 18 residues. The germline CDR1 and CDR2 sequences are MDHEN and SYDVKM. With V trimmed by 6 bases and J by 2 bases, 13 bases remained unmatched. The CDR3 here is CASRQIPPGQGNTGELFF. In nucleotides, the CDR3 is TGTGCCAGCAGGCAAATCCCACCGGGACAGGGAAACACCGGGGAGCTGTTTTTT.

Ten or more counts support this clonotype. The rearrangement uses TRBV30 and TRBJ2-7; 10 nucleotides line up with TRBD2. Trimming took 3 bases from V and 2 from J; bases not matched to a gene: 1. Germline values: CDR1 GTSNPN, CDR2 SVGIG (reference sequence). CDR3 length equals 13 residues. CDR3 bases: TGTGCCTGGAGGCTAGCGGGAGCCTACGAGCAGTACTTC. Protein sequence: CAWRLAGAYEQYF.

In its sample, this clonotype was seen a few times. The chain couples TRBV28 to TRBJ2-7; the D gene is possibly TRBD2 (5 bases). The germline V and J ends were trimmed by 7 bases and 7 bases, with 14 bases remaining between them. This CDR3 contains 12 residues. Germline values: CDR1 MDHEN, CDR2 SYDVKM. The chain's CDR3 is CASTSGAWEQYF. In DNA form, the CDR3 reads TGTGCCAGCACGAGCGGCGCTTGGGAGCAGTACTTC.

This clonotype was counted only a few times. This chain links TRBV19 with TRBJ1-2, with 8 positions matching TRBD1. Germline CDR1 and CDR2: LNHDA and SQIVND (reference sequence). The length of the CDR3 is 16 residues. V shed 7 bases, J shed 4 bases, and the junction held 14 bases outside the gene matches. The CDR3 loop is CASTRDRPVGPYGYTF. The CDR3 nucleotides read TGTGCCAGTACTCGGGACAGGCCGGTGGGACCCTATGGCTACACCTTC.

V is TRBV6-7 and J is TRBJ1-1; no definite D call. TRBV6-7 is identified as an open reading frame with a role that is uncertain. V lost 5 bases, J lost 5 bases, and 18 bases lay in between. This CDR3 contains 15 residues. CDR3 DNA: TGTGCCAGCAGTGAGGACTTCCCGCGTGAAACTGAAGCTTTCTTT. It is translated as CASSEDFPRETEAFF.

The table lists this clonotype with a few counts. This chain uses TRBV6-2 or TRBV6-3 with TRBJ1-2; 8 bases are shared with TRBD1. Germline CDR1 and CDR2: MNHEY and SVGEGT. This CDR3 region has 14 residues. V lost 5 bases to trimming and J lost 3 bases; unmatched junction nucleotides: 5. The CDR3 here is CASSTSDRDYGYTF. The CDR3, as DNA: TGTGCCAGCAGTACATCGGACAGGGACTATGGCTACACCTTC.

As for this clonotype: The conserved phenylalanine or tryptophan is not found at the CDR3 terminus, so this likely reflects a read error. The chain combines TRBV7-2 with TRBJ2-3; D not resolved. CDR3 size: 14 residues. V was cut by 3 bases and J by 0 bases, with 7 bases left in between. The V gene's germline CDR1 is SGHTA and CDR2 FQGNSA. Written as DNA, the CDR3 is TGTGCCAGCAGCTTCATTACTAGCACAGATACGCAGTATATT. Translated, it gives CASSFITSTDTQYI.

In this sample, this clonotype turned up many times. The CDR3 nucleotides read TGTGCCAGCTCACCAGGAGGTTCCCCTAACAATGAGCAGTTCTTC. This encodes CASSPGGSPNNEQFF. The chain joins TRBV18 to TRBJ2-1, with a weak D call TRBD2 (5 bases). V shed 2 bases and J shed 5 bases, with 13 bases lying between them. Germline V gene sequence: CDR1 KGHSH, CDR2 LQKENI. The CDR3 spans 15 residues.

Note on this clonotype: This may stem from a read error, because a much larger clone lies one nucleotide away. Since no conserved phenylalanine or tryptophan closes the CDR3, a read error is the likely cause. This sequence joins TRBV10-2 and TRBJ1-5; D possibly corresponds to TRBD1 (5 bases). Germline CDR1 WSHSY, CDR2 SAAADI. The CDR3 length is 16 residues. Trimming took 10 bases from V and 2 from J, leaving 21 bases between them. Written as DNA, the CDR3 is TGCGCCACCCATCAGGGATCGAATTTGGGCAATCAGCCCCAGCATTCT. It is translated as CATHQGSNLGNQPQHS.

This clonotype was counted at least ten times. The V call is TRBV2, the J call TRBJ2-4; D is uncertain. There are 16 residues in the CDR3. In germline, CDR1 is SNHLY, CDR2 FYNNEI. Trimming removed 0 bases at V and 0 bases at J, with 9 bases between. The CDR3: CASSEASGRAKNIQYF. The CDR3 DNA reads as TGTGCCAGCAGTGAAGCGTCAGGTAGAGCCAAAAACATTCAGTACTTC.